The rows below give T cell receptor beta chains drawn from one sample of a study of blood T cell repertoires in COVID-19. Clones were read by immunoSEQ multiplex PCR, and TCRdb kept only the in-frame ones, dropping some. In the table there are some 180,000 clones, roughly 89% of which are singletons. Sequencing input: peripheral blood. Receptors were obtained from a man aged 45-65 years with acute or convalescent COVID-19. Both conserved end residues are part of each CDR3. D genes are given only for firm matches. The listing skips clone size in some rows; elsewhere it reads once, few, many or a size class.

.,.,TRBJ2-1,TRBV29-1,TGCAGCGCCAAAACACGGGAACTTAGGTTCTTC,CSAKTRELRFF
.,.,TRBJ1-2,TRBV28,TGTGCCAGCAGGAGGACTGTATTAACGGGTGGCTACACCTTC,CASRRTVLTGGYTF
.,TRBD1,TRBJ2-3,TRBV6-6,TGTGCCAGCAGGCGACAGGGGGCTGGAGATACGCAGTATTTT,CASRRQGAGDTQYF
.,TRBD1,TRBJ1-5,TRBV19,TGTGCCAGTAGTACGACAGGGGTCGATCAGCCCCAGCATTTT,CASSTTGVDQPQHF
.,TRBD2,TRBJ2-1,TRBV19,TGTGCCAGTAGTACCGGGACTAGCAAGGCCTACAATGAGCAGTTCTTC,CASSTGTSKAYNEQFF
.,TRBD2,TRBJ2-3,TRBV7-8,TGTGCCAGCAGCTTAGGGACTAGCGGGGGTGGAGATACGCAGTATTTT,CASSLGTSGGGDTQYF
.,.,TRBJ2-2,TRBV7-6,TGTGCCAGCAGCATAATTATCTCCGGGGAGCTGTTTTTT,CASSIIISGELFF
.,.,TRBJ2-3,TRBV5-4,TGTGCCAGCAGCTTGGGACAGGGGAGGGCAGATACGCAGTATTTT,CASSLGQGRADTQYF
.,TRBD2,TRBJ2-3,TRBV24-1,TGTGCCCCGGCGCGGGAGGGCGGGCGAGATACGCAGTATTTT,CAPAREGGRDTQYF
.,TRBD1,TRBJ1-6,TRBV13,TGTGCCAGCAGCGAGAGACAGGGACGCTATAATTCACCCCTCCACTTT,CASSERQGRYNSPLHF
once,.,TRBJ2-1,TRBV28,TGTGCCAGCATCAGCAGTTCGAGACAAACCTACAATGAGCAGTTCTTC,CASISSSRQTYNEQFF
.,.,TRBJ1-5,TRBV19,TGTGCCAGTAGTATCGGGGGAACAGGTTTCAATCAGCCCCAGCATTTT,CASSIGGTGFNQPQHF
.,TRBD2,TRBJ2-3,TRBV30,TGTGCCTGGGCTAGCGGGGGGGCCGCAGATACGCAGTATTTT,CAWASGGAADTQYF
.,.,TRBJ1-4,TRBV7-9,TGTGCCAGCAGCCAGCCCCGGGGGTTCGAGAAGGAAAAACTGTTTTTT,CASSQPRGFEKEKLFF